The rows below give T cell receptor beta chains drawn from one sample of a study of blood T cell repertoires in COVID-19. Using immunoSEQ multiplex PCR, the repertoire was profiled, and TCRdb retains in-frame clones only, with some absent. The table lists approximately 300,000 clones, around 87% of them singletons. The specimen was peripheral blood. Receptors originate from a man aged 50 to 59 with active or convalescent COVID-19. CDR3s include the opening cysteine and the closing phenylalanine or tryptophan. The D gene is left open where the match is weak. Some rows mark clone size as missing; the rest say once, few, many or name a class of expanded clone.

TRBD1,-,TRBJ2-1,TRBV27,TGTGCCAGCAGTTTTCTTCTTAGGGGACAGGGGGGTGGTGAGCAGTTCTTC,CASSFLLRGQGGGEQFF
-,-,TRBJ1-2,TRBV29-1,TGCAGCGATGAGTACAGGGTTGGCTACACCTTC,CSDEYRVGYTF
TRBD1,-,TRBJ1-1,TRBV23-1,TGCGCCAGCCCAGACCGGACAGGGAGGGTGAACACTGAAGCTTTCTTT,CASPDRTGRVNTEAFF
TRBD1,-,TRBJ1-2,TRBV7-9,TGTGCCAGCAGCTTGGGGACAGGGGTTAACTATGGCTACACCTTC,CASSLGTGVNYGYTF
-,few,TRBJ2-4,TRBV27,TGTGCCAGCAGTGCTGAGGTAGCCAAAAACATTCAGTACTTC,CASSAEVAKNIQYF
TRBD1,-,TRBJ1-1,TRBV2,TGTGCCAGCAGGAGGGACAGGGGAGAAACTGAAGCTTTCTTT,CASRRDRGETEAFF
TRBD2,-,TRBJ2-3,TRBV19,TGTGCCAGTAGTATAGATCTATTAGCGGGGGGGGCGTTGGTAGATACGCAGTATTTT,CASSIDLLAGGALVDTQYF
TRBD2,-,TRBJ2-7,TRBV28,TGTGCCAGCAGTTCACCGCCCGGGACTAGTGTTTTCTACGAGCAGTACTTC,CASSSPPGTSVFYEQYF
TRBD1,few,TRBJ2-2,TRBV18,TGTGCCAGCTCACCTCTTGACAGGGGGCCCTCGAACACCGGGGAGCTGTTTTTT,CASSPLDRGPSNTGELFF
-,-,TRBJ1-6,TRBV28,TGTGCCAGCAGTTTAGGGGGGTATAATTCACCCCTCCACTTT,CASSLGGYNSPLHF
TRBD2,-,TRBJ2-7,TRBV7-2,TGTGCCAGCAGCTTTACTAGCGGGGGGCCAACAACCACCTACGAGCAGTACTTC,CASSFTSGGPTTTYEQYF
-,once,TRBJ1-1,TRBV6-6,TGTGCCAGCAGTCCCATCCAGGGTAAAATTGGTAGCACTGAAGCTTTCTTT,CASSPIQGKIGSTEAFF
TRBD1,-,TRBJ1-2,TRBV19,TGTGCCAGTAGAACCCCAATGGACAGGGGAATTGGCTACACCTTC,CASRTPMDRGIGYTF
-,once,TRBJ1-2,TRBV28,TGTGCCACTGGGACAACGATAAACTATGGCTACACCTTC,CATGTTINYGYTF
TRBD1,-,TRBJ2-5,TRBV7-9,TGTGCCAGCAGCTTAGGACAGGGGGCCTGGAAGACCCAGTACTTC,CASSLGQGAWKTQYF
TRBD1,-,TRBJ2-7,TRBV4-3,TGCGCCAGCAGCCAGGACAGGCAATCCTACGAGCAGTACTTC,CASSQDRQSYEQYF
TRBD1,once,TRBJ2-5,TRBV18,TGTGCCAGCTCACCACTAGACAGGGGGCGAGAGACCCAGTACTTC,CASSPLDRGRETQYF
TRBD1,once,TRBJ2-7,TRBV5-5,TGTGCCAGCAGCTTGGGGGCTGGGGACAGAGAGCAGTACTTC,CASSLGAGDREQYF
-,-,TRBJ2-5,TRBV2,TGTGCCAGCAGTGTGTCCCAAATGGCAGCGCAAGAGACCCAGTACTTC,CASSVSQMAAQETQYF
TRBD1,-,TRBJ2-7,TRBV6-5,TGTGCCAGTTCTCCGGGACAGAAGACCTACGAGCAGTACTTC,CASSPGQKTYEQYF
TRBD2,once,TRBJ2-1,TRBV3-1/TRBV3-2,TGTGCCAGCAGCCCCACTCATACTAGCGGGAGGGCCAGAGAGCAGTTCTTC,CASSPTHTSGRAREQFF
TRBD2,-,TRBJ2-2,TRBV18,TGTGCCAGCTCACCATACAGGAGGCGGGAGAGGCACACCGGGGAGCTGTTTTTT,CASSPYRRRERHTGELFF
-,-,TRBJ1-3,TRBV15,TGTGCCACCAGCAGAGATTCAGGTCCTGGAAACACCATATATTTT,CATSRDSGPGNTIYF
-,-,TRBJ1-4,TRBV11-2,TGTGCCAGCAGCTTAGTCGGGGGGACTAATGAAAAACTGTTTTTT,CASSLVGGTNEKLFF
TRBD2,-,TRBJ2-3,TRBV10-3,TGTGCCATCAGTTTCGGGACTAGCGACACAGATACGCAGTATTTT,CAISFGTSDTDTQYF
-,few,TRBJ2-5,TRBV7-2,TGTGCCAGCAGCTCTTTAGCGAAGACCCAGTACTTC,CASSSLAKTQYF
TRBD2,-,TRBJ2-5,TRBV3-1/TRBV3-2,TGTGCCAGCAGCCAAGCAGCGCTAGCGGGAGTCGGGAAGACCCAGTACTTC,CASSQAALAGVGKTQYF
-,-,TRBJ1-5,TRBV28,TGTGCCAGCAGTTTTCTCGGGGGGGGTAACAATCAGCCCCAGCATTTT,CASSFLGGGNNQPQHF
TRBD1,-,TRBJ2-7,TRBV6-5,TGTGCCAGCAGAACGGGACAGGGCCTCCCCTACGAGCAGTACTTC,CASRTGQGLPYEQYF
-,-,TRBJ2-2,TRBV11-2,TGTGCCAGCAGCCCGACTAGGGGGGAGCTGTTTTTT,CASSPTRGELFF
-,-,TRBJ2-2,TRBV19,TGTGCCACTGAACGCTTAGCGAACACCGGGGAGCTGTTTTTT,CATERLANTGELFF
-,-,TRBJ2-7,TRBV6-1,TGTGCCAGCAGTGACCGTACGGGCGAGCAGTACTTC,CASSDRTGEQYF
-,-,TRBJ2-5,TRBV24-1,TGTGCCACCAGTGACACCAGCGGGTTTCAAGAGACCCAGTACTTC,CATSDTSGFQETQYF
TRBD2,-,TRBJ2-3,TRBV19,TGTGCCAGTCGGGTCAGCGGGAGTCGAGATACGCAGTATTTT,CASRVSGSRDTQYF
TRBD1,-,TRBJ1-5,TRBV19,TGTGCCAGTACAGGACAGGGGAATCAGCCCCAGCATTTT,CASTGQGNQPQHF
TRBD1,once,TRBJ2-7,TRBV29-1,TGCAGCGTGGCGTCGGGACAGGGGGCCTACGAGCAGTACTTC,CSVASGQGAYEQYF
-,-,TRBJ1-1,TRBV30,TGTGCCTGGAGTGTACCGGACACTCGGAACACTGAAGCTTTCTTT,CAWSVPDTRNTEAFF
-,-,TRBJ2-2,TRBV2,TGTGCCAGCACCCCGTCGGGAACCGGGGAGCTGTTTTTT,CASTPSGTGELFF
TRBD1,-,TRBJ1-6,TRBV7-2,TGTGCCAGCAGTCTTACGGGACAGGGAAATTCACCCCTCCACTTT,CASSLTGQGNSPLHF
-,-,TRBJ2-1,TRBV18,TGTGCCAGCTCACCAAAGACTTTAGAGGGCAATGAGCAGTTCTTC,CASSPKTLEGNEQFF